Each of the 20 T cell receptor beta chains below was sequenced from the same sample in a study of blood T cell repertoires in COVID-19. The protocol was immunoSEQ multiplex PCR, while the TCRdb copy is restricted to in-frame clones and leaves out a portion. The table lists under 200,000 clones, 86% of them singletons. The sequenced sample consisted of peripheral blood. The receptors were gathered from a woman aged 80 or over in a cohort sampled during active or convalescent COVID-19.

The chain recombines TRBV18 with TRBJ2-7; 9 positions agree with TRBD2. The ends lost 3 bases at V and 3 bases at J; junction bases unmatched: 0. The CDR3 runs to 13 residues. Germline CDR1 reads KGHSH; CDR2 reads LQKENI. The CDR3: CASSPRGGYEQYV. The CDR3 DNA sequence: TGTGCCAGCTCACCGCGGGGGGGCTACGAGCAGTACGTC.

This clone was detected only a few times. This rearrangement joins TRBV14 to TRBJ2-2; D may be TRBD1 (5 bases). The V gene lost 7 bases and the J gene lost 0 bases, with 9 bases spanning the gap. The CDR3 loop spans 14 amino acids. Germline-derived CDR1 and CDR2 are SGHDN and FVKESK. Here the CDR3 DNA reads TGTGCCAGCAACGGACATGCGAACACCGGGGAGCTGTTTTTT. As protein: CASNGHANTGELFF.

The chain joins TRBV3-1 (or the pseudogene TRBV3-2) to TRBJ1-2; D is unresolved. Germline loops: CDR1 LGHDT, CDR2 YNNKEL (reference sequence). V lost 2 bases and J 8 bases, leaving 15 bases between the germline ends. This CDR3 has 14 residues. The CDR3 is CASSQRGPRGGYTF. In DNA, the CDR3 is TGTGCCAGCAGCCAAAGAGGGCCGCGAGGCGGCTACACCTTC.

This chain links TRBV3-1 (or the pseudogene TRBV3-2) with TRBJ2-2; D is unclear. V lost 4 bases and J 6 bases, leaving 9 bases between the germline ends. This CDR3 contains 13 residues. The V gene's germline CDR1 is LGHDT and CDR2 YNNKEL (reference sequence). The CDR3 here is CASSPQVAGELFF. The DNA of the CDR3 is TGTGCCAGCAGCCCACAAGTGGCCGGGGAGCTGTTTTTT.

This clone was seen only a few times. The chain combines TRBV2 with TRBJ1-5, with 8 bases matching TRBD1. V trimming: 6 bases; J trimming: 6 bases; junction bases outside the gene matches: 7. The germline V gene encodes CDR1 SNHLY and CDR2 FYNNEI. The CDR3 spans 14 residues. CDR3 nucleotide sequence: TGTGCCAGCAGGCAGGGGGCGCAGGGTCAGCCCCAGCATTTT. This codes for CASRQGAQGQPQHF.

This CDR3 is CASSLDGVGFYGYTF. CDR3 nucleotide sequence: TGTGCCAGCAGCTTAGACGGGGTGGGCTTCTATGGCTACACCTTC. V gene TRBV11-2 combines with J gene TRBJ1-2; no clear D. This CDR3 comprises 15 residues. Germline lookup yields CDR1 SGHAT and CDR2 FQNNGV. The V gene lost 0 bases and the J gene lost 4 bases, with 12 bases spanning the gap.

This chain links TRBV10-1 with TRBJ1-5; a possible D gene is TRBD1 (5 bases). The ends were cut back, 9 bases at V and 0 bases at J, with 15 bases in the middle. CDR3 length: 15 amino acids. Per germline, CDR1 WNHNN and CDR2 SYGVQD (reference sequence). CDR3 sequence reads: CARTSGHFSNQPQHF. The CDR3 DNA reads as TGCGCCAGGACCTCCGGACATTTTAGCAATCAGCCCCAGCATTTT.

The chain recombines TRBV27 with TRBJ2-3; 12 bases agree with TRBD2. J was trimmed by 2 bases and V by 6 bases; bases with no gene match: 12. CDR1 and CDR2 from the germline V gene are MNHEY and SMNVEV (reference sequence). There are 18 residues in the CDR3. CDR3 nucleotides: TGTGCCAGCAGCGAACTAGCGGGAGGTGCCACACCCACAGATACGCAGTATTTT. This encodes CASSELAGGATPTDTQYF.

CDR3 DNA: TGTGCCAGCAGCAGACGTGTACTAGCGGGCCAAGAGACCCAGTACTTC. Translating it yields CASSRRVLAGQETQYF. The chain carries TRBV11-2 and TRBJ2-5; TRBD2 agrees at 9 bases. Germline CDR1 SGHAT, CDR2 FQNNGV. The CDR3 covers 16 residues. V lost 5 bases to trimming and J lost 1 base; unmatched junction nucleotides: 8.

The chain couples TRBV5-6 to TRBJ1-2, with a possible D match to TRBD1 (6 bases). Germline V gives CDR1 SGHDT, CDR2 YYEEEE. CDR3 size: 15 residues. V dropped 5 bases and J dropped 0 bases, with 14 bases sitting between them. The CDR3 DNA reads as TGTGCCAGCAGACCTGACAGGTTAGCTAACTATGGCTACACCTTC. This encodes CASRPDRLANYGYTF.

This chain joins TRBV18 and TRBJ1-4; no clear D gene. The CDR3 is made up of 14 amino acids. CDR1 is KGHSH, CDR2 LQKENI, per germline. V was cut by 2 bases and J by 8 bases, with 12 bases left in between. Written as DNA, the CDR3 is TGTGCCAGCTCACCAATGTCAGAACAAGAAAAACTGTTTTTT. This sequence encodes CASSPMSEQEKLFF.

The CDR3 protein is CASSIGQGRSPLHF. CDR3 sequence (DNA): TGTGCCAGTAGTATAGGACAGGGGAGATCACCCCTCCACTTT. The chain recombines TRBV19 with TRBJ1-6, with 8 positions matching TRBD1. Trimming took 1 base from V and 10 from J; bases not matched to a gene: 3. CDR1 LNHDA and CDR2 SQIVND come from the germline V gene (reference sequence). The CDR3 totals 14 residues.

This rearrangement joins TRBV6-5 to TRBJ2-1; D is unresolved. The germline V gene has CDR1 MNHEY and CDR2 SVGAGI. The CDR3 is made up of 15 amino acids. The ends were cut back, 5 bases at V and 5 bases at J, with 16 bases in the middle. The CDR3 here is CASSRLIFENNEQFF. DNA of the CDR3: TGTGCCAGCAGTCGACTGATCTTTGAGAACAATGAGCAGTTCTTC.

The gene calls are TRBV6-2 or TRBV6-3 and TRBJ1-2; 8 nucleotides agree with TRBD1. V trimming: 6 bases; J trimming: 6 bases; junction bases outside the gene matches: 12. Germline V gene data show CDR1 as MNHEY and CDR2 as SVGEGT. This CDR3 has 15 residues. CDR3 nucleotide sequence: TGTGCCAGCAGCGAATGGACAGGGAAAATTGATGGCTACACCTTC. Protein sequence: CASSEWTGKIDGYTF.

This clone showed up just a few times. This chain's CDR3 is CATSVTWRGGDQPQHF. As DNA, the CDR3 is TGTGCCACCTCAGTGACGTGGCGGGGAGGAGATCAGCCCCAGCATTTT. The chain carries TRBV19 and TRBJ1-5, with unresolved D. From germline, CDR1 is LNHDA and CDR2 SQIVND (reference sequence). V shed 10 bases and J shed 5 bases, with 24 bases lying between them. This CDR3 is built from 16 residues.

This sequence joins TRBV7-9 and TRBJ2-5; D remains ambiguous. The CDR3 has 13 residues. Germline values: CDR1 SEHNR, CDR2 FQNEAQ (reference sequence). Deletions cut 1 base from V and 4 bases from J, with 7 bases between. Written as DNA, the CDR3 is TGTGCCAGCAGCTTAGGCTCGGGAGAGACCCAGTACTTC. Translating it yields CASSLGSGETQYF.

The CDR3 spells CASSLAGVSSGNTIYF. The CDR3 DNA sequence: TGCGCCAGCAGCCTCGCCGGGGTGAGCTCTGGAAACACCATATATTTT. The chain has TRBV5-1 and TRBJ1-3; no definite D call. V was clipped by 4 bases and J by 0 bases, with 14 bases between them. CDR3 size: 16 residues. Germline V CDR1 and CDR2: SGHRS, YFSETQ.

The J gene is TRBJ1-1, the V gene TRBV27; 9 bases fit TRBD1. This CDR3 has 15 amino acids. V gave up 5 bases and J gave up 5 bases; unmatched junction bases: 9. The germline V gene encodes CDR1 MNHEY and CDR2 SMNVEV (reference sequence). CDR3 coding DNA: TGTGCCAGCAGTCCACAGGGGGCCCGACGAACTGAAGCTTTCTTT. Translated, it gives CASSPQGARRTEAFF.

The chain couples TRBV3-1 (or the pseudogene TRBV3-2) to TRBJ2-5, with D possibly being TRBD2 (6 bases). The CDR3 contains 14 residues. Germline values: CDR1 LGHDT, CDR2 YNNKEL (reference sequence). The ends were cut back, 4 bases at V and 4 bases at J, with 13 bases in the middle. This CDR3 is CASSRPSVRETQYF. The CDR3 DNA reads as TGTGCCAGCAGCCGGCCTAGCGTGAGAGAGACCCAGTACTTC.

The V and J genes are TRBV2 and TRBJ1-2; tentative D call: TRBD1 (5 bases). This CDR3 is 15 amino acids long. The germline CDR1 and CDR2 sequences are SNHLY and FYNNEI. The V gene lost 4 bases and the J gene lost 8 bases, with 20 bases spanning the gap. The CDR3 loop reads CASSVLPSGEGGYTF. In DNA, the CDR3 is TGTGCCAGCAGTGTTTTGCCCTCCGGGGAGGGGGGCTACACCTTC.